In its sample, the clone carrying this T cell receptor beta chain was seen once. Its target is unknown. The V gene lost 3 bases and the J gene lost 4 bases, with 19 bases spanning the gap. This CDR3 has 16 residues. Germline CDR1 reads SGHRS; CDR2 reads YFSETQ. The data were taken from a study of T-cell reconstitution after alpha-beta-depleted transplantation in children. Overall study results and limits: Certain patients had high TCRbeta diversity at day 60, and it came from recipient T cells and thymic progenitors that survived. When one year had passed after transplant, most T-cell counts and diversity came from newly produced T cells. Several hundred rapidly expanded clones from non-depleted graft cells reportedly supplied alpha-beta T cells about two months post-transplant.

The library targeted TCRbeta and was prepared with unique molecular identifiers. TCRdb fed the PCR reads into MiXCR, producing one record per CDR3 protein. The sample has a few hundred thousand distinct CDR3 sequences; 43% are singletons. The J gene is TRBJ1-1, the V gene TRBV5-1, with D tentatively TRBD1 (6 bases). The sequence was obtained from a girl aged 2-15 years with aplastic anemia, due to receive a stem cell transplant. Sequences were derived from PBMCs, sampled before TCRalphabeta/CD19-depleted stem cell transplant. The CDR3 sequence: CASSSGWGAGVTEAFF. DNA of the CDR3: TGCGCCAGCAGCTCCGGTTGGGGGGCAGGAGTCACTGAAGCTTTCTTT.